Listed below are T cell receptor beta chains from one sample, sequenced in a study of cytomegalovirus exposure and HLA in healthy donors. Profiling relied on immunoSEQ multiplex PCR, and the TCRdb table lists in-frame clones only, not all of them. The sample contains 150,000 to 200,000 clones, about 75% of which appear only once. Sequencing used PBMCs. These receptor sequences come from a man younger than 30 in good health and CMV-seropositive. Each CDR3 is given with its conserved first and last residue.

j_call v_call cdr3_aa
TRBJ1-1 TRBV6-5 CASSYSPFDRREAFF
TRBJ2-5 TRBV9 CASSVGTSGSPYQETQYF
TRBJ1-5 TRBV6-1 CASSEPPDRAQPQHF
TRBJ1-1 TRBV29-1 CSVRGNTEAFF
TRBJ2-5 TRBV11-3 CASSLDLGLATRETQYF
TRBJ2-1 TRBV6-1 CASLLAGWHNEQFF
TRBJ1-1 TRBV4-1 CASSRGSVNTEAFF
TRBJ1-1 TRBV19 CASSFGQARTEAFF
TRBJ1-6 TRBV30 CACMQGTGGSSYNSPLHF
TRBJ1-2 TRBV19 CASSIQRTGEGYTF
TRBJ1-2 TRBV5-1 CASSLRTGTNYGYTF
TRBJ2-3 TRBV6-1 CASSESPGNMPDTQYF
TRBJ1-2 TRBV10-3 CAISDSDATNYGYTF
TRBJ2-2 TRBV5-1 CASSFEGAGTGELFF
TRBJ2-5 TRBV19 CASSKTGTNQETQYF
TRBJ1-1 TRBV9 CASSVGQINTEAFF
TRBJ1-1 TRBV10-3 CATSGTGAPNTEAFF
TRBJ1-2 TRBV5-1 CASSLSRDSYGYTF
TRBJ1-2 TRBV6-6 CASSSQDNSNYGYTF
TRBJ2-5 TRBV10-1 CATGTGTQETQYF
TRBJ2-1 TRBV5-1 CASSLVTGLWDEQFF
TRBJ2-2 TRBV29-1 CSVTGSQDTGELFF
TRBJ2-6 TRBV11-1 CASSPGTGSSGANVLTF
TRBJ1-1 TRBV11-3 CASSAGQGARTEAFF
TRBJ1-1 TRBV4-2 CASSQEDGKWAFF
TRBJ2-4 TRBV19 CASTPGDVQNIQYF
TRBJ1-4 TRBV5-4 CASSGGQDEKLFF
TRBJ1-2 TRBV12-5 CASGSRQDYGYTF
TRBJ2-1 TRBV5-6 CASSYRDSRDEQFF
TRBJ2-3 TRBV12-5 CASGLSPDTQYF
TRBJ1-3 TRBV5-1 CASSPRGVARSIREFDTIYF
TRBJ1-5 TRBV28 CASSFQRSGGGKNQPQHF
TRBJ1-2 TRBV28 CASSSIGRAGGYTF